This paragraph covers one T cell receptor (beta chain) sequence. Its matching antigen is unknown. One junction end disagrees with the germline gene, perhaps due to a read error. The CDR3 covers 14 residues. Unsorted bulk tissue, roughly 20-34 mg of it, served as the source for co-extraction of RNA and DNA. Production of TCR beta cDNA used around 0.45 ug total RNA together with a constant-region primer. The TCR beta library was amplified through three nested multiplex PCR rounds in a modified ARM-PCR procedure. A C-beta reverse primer and TRBV1-TRBV30 forward primers served in each of the first two PCR rounds, at approximately 10 cycles apiece. TCRdb itself ran the multiplex PCR reads through MiXCR, one entry per CDR3 protein. Here the sample spans 50,000 to 65,000 distinct CDR3 sequences, roughly 70% being singletons. This sample is part of a study of tumor-infiltrating lymphocytes in primary liver carcinoma.

General study points: In tumor-adjacent and tumor-blood pairs, overlap was lower than in tumor region pairs.

The V gene is TRBV12-3 or TRBV12-4, the J gene TRBJ1-1, with no clear D. The sample was liver tumor tissue from sampling region 4. Regarding subset: tumor region T4, right-lateral pole. This sequence originates from a middle-aged man with primary liver carcinoma and hepatitis B virus infection. In nucleotides, the CDR3 is TGTGCCATCAGTTTCTCGGGCCAGAACACTGAAACTTTCTTT. Its protein is CAISFSGQNTETFF.